This T cell receptor (beta chain) was captured by sequencing in a study of early T cells in non-severe SARS-CoV-2 infection. Whole-study context: The chains were unpaired, and the sequenced material was bulk RNA from unsorted whole blood.

The CDR3 has 15 residues. Germline CDR1 reads SGHRS; CDR2 reads YFSETQ. Trimming pared 0 bases from V and 5 bases from J, leaving 9 bases between. Study-level results: The matching step, a VDJdb search, favored anti-spike CD8 responses and missed private and CD4 specificities.

Unique molecular identifier tags were affixed to discrete cDNA molecules. Using its own MiXCR run on the 5' RACE reads, TCRdb lists one record per CDR3 protein. Among 50,000 to 65,000 distinct CDR3 sequences, roughly 18% were seen once, and the ten largest hold 8.9%. This clonotype was seen only a few times. The antigen is not known. Specimen: whole blood, collected at baseline. This receptor was obtained from an adult who was a healthcare worker with PCR-confirmed SARS-CoV-2 infection or an uninfected control (not recorded which). The chain couples TRBV5-1 to TRBJ1-6; D is unclear. CDR3 amino acids: CASSLEGIHNSPLHF. DNA of the CDR3: TGCGCCAGCAGCTTGGAAGGGATCCATAATTCACCCCTCCACTTT. The full variable domain, rest sourced from reference TRBV5-1 and TRBJ1-6, is KAGVTQTPRYLIKTRGQQVTLSCSPISGHRSVSWYQQTPGQGLQFLFEYFSETQRNKGNFPGRFSGRQFSNSRSEMNVSTLELGDSALYLCASSLEGIHNSPLHFGNGTRLTVT.